This TCR beta chain was captured in a study of blood T cell repertoires in COVID-19. Study context: The United States, Italy and Spain provided the acute and convalescent COVID-19 samples. The cDNA or gDNA used as material had been derived from T cells, B-cell-depleted T cells, or PBMCs.

The V gene end was trimmed by 4 bases and the J gene end by 2 bases; junction bases not matched to a gene: 5. This CDR3 is built from 14 residues. Germline CDR1 and CDR2: SGHRS and YFSETQ. As originally analysed: For nucleated cells, counts were estimated from reference gene primer amplification. Sequencing was performed with immunoSEQ multiplex PCR; in TCRdb, only in-frame clones are kept and a portion is missing. Clonal size and the V and J genes are those of that table, whereas D and trimming came from the DNA. The table has 70,000 or so clones, about nine tenths seen once. The TCR originated in a young woman with acute or convalescent COVID-19. Sequenced sample: peripheral blood. This chain connects TRBV5-1 to TRBJ2-5; 7 bases are a match to TRBD1. This chain's CDR3 is CASSMGQIQETQYF. The CDR3 nucleotides read TGCGCCAGCAGCATGGGACAGATACAAGAGACCCAGTACTTC.